This TCR beta chain appears in the sequencing data of a study of blood T cell repertoires in COVID-19. Overall study: Samples of COVID-19 (acute and convalescent) were obtained from the United States, Italy and Spain. From T cells, B-cell-depleted T cells, or PBMCs came the material, which was cDNA or gDNA.

The CDR3 loop spans 12 amino acids. The germline gives CDR1 ENHRY, CDR2 SYGVKD. The V end was cut by 3 bases, the J end by 6 bases, with 6 bases between. Original processing methods: Nucleated cell counts were estimated from reference gene primer amplification. Profiling relied on immunoSEQ multiplex PCR, and the TCRdb table lists in-frame clones only, not all of them. The D gene and trimming were derived from the DNA, and the V and J assignments and clone size from that table. The table includes about 94,000 clones, roughly 84% detected once. Sequenced material: peripheral blood. V gene TRBV10-3 combines with J gene TRBJ2-1, with D uncertain. The origin of this receptor is a man aged 55 to 69 with acute or convalescent COVID-19. The CDR3 loop is CAISDSPNEQFF. CDR3 sequence (DNA): TGTGCCATCAGTGACAGTCCCAATGAGCAGTTCTTC.